This entry features one TCR beta chain sequence. This clonotype was seen at least ten times. The target of this receptor is not known. No base quality information exists; no much larger clone differs at one position. This sample is part of a study of early T cells in non-severe SARS-CoV-2 infection (dated by TCRdb to the early 2020s). About the investigation overall: Because TCR sequencing was done on bulk RNA from unsorted whole blood, the alpha and beta chains could not be paired.

The germline V gene (reference sequence) sets CDR1 to DFQATT and CDR2 to SNEGSKA. Including cysteine and phenylalanine, the CDR3 has 14 amino acids. The only DNA kept is the CDR3, 42 bases in frame from the first base. V was cut back by 7 bases and J by 0 bases, leaving a gap of 13 bases between them. The protocol used for the library was 5' RACE. Reads for this sample came from a NextSeq 500. The TCR library protocol attached unique molecular identifiers to individual cDNA molecules to correct for sequencing error and PCR bias. Both TCR alpha and beta chains were sequenced, and tight co-correlation was observed between alpha and beta sequence abundances in each sample. The paper's data handling went like this. Decombinator V4 was used to perform V gene, J gene and CDR3 annotation of TCR sequences. Expanded TCRs were defined as changing significantly between any two time points under a Poisson model with p below 0.0001. TCR abundances were normalised to the total number of TCRs sequenced in each sample and reported as counts per million. TRAV1-2 paired with TRAJ12, TRAJ20 or TRAJ33 defined MAIT TCRs, while TRAV10 paired with TRAJ18 defined iNKT TCRs. VDJdb, accessed 1 November 2021, was searched for CMV, EBV and SARS-CoV-2 annotated TCRs, with TCRs annotated for multiple antigens excluded. TCRdb passed the public sequencing reads through fastp at Q25 and MiXCR, retaining productive beta sequences. Rows with one shared CDR3 protein collapse into an entry with the most common genes and DNA. The V and J calls were determined by TCRdb, not by the authors. For this sample the table gives about 110,000 distinct CDR3 sequences, of which 9% to 14% were detected only once. The top ten constitute around 3% of the sample.

A case-control design nested within a healthcare worker cohort in London, UK, was used, with weekly nasopharyngeal swab PCR tests and blood sampling performed. Healthcare workers were enrolled in the week of the UK lockdown, from 23 to 31 March 2020, and were followed every week for up to about 16 weeks. Study-level results and caveats: VDJdb matching was skewed toward anti-spike CD8 responses and likely underestimated virus-specific expansions by missing private and CD4 specificities.

The receptor was derived from an adult who was a healthcare worker with PCR-confirmed SARS-CoV-2 infection or an uninfected control (not recorded which). The specimen was whole blood. The chain employs TRBV20-1 and TRBJ1-3; a weak D assignment points to TRBD1 (5 bases agree). The CDR3 in this case is CSVAGTASGNTIYF. The DNA sequence is TGCAGTGTGGCCGGGACGGCCTCTGGAAACACCATATATTTT.